The present TCR beta chain was sequenced within a study of blood T cell repertoires in COVID-19 (dated by TCRdb to the early 2020s). Context from the whole study: Samples covering the acute and convalescent phases of COVID-19 were provided by collaborators in the United States, Italy and Spain. A freely available public database, intended as a resource for researchers studying the immune response to SARS-CoV-2, is where the repertoires were released. The prospective study material was composed of cDNA or gDNA derived from T cells, B-cell-depleted T cells, or PBMCs. Where available, HLA class I and class II types were taken from metadata supplied by the sample provider and were not determined by assay-based typing. Samples came from the ongoing ImmuneRACE study (first 160 participants) plus 1,254 subjects from 6 global collaborators. The dataset comprised deeply sampled blood TCRbeta repertoires from subjects exposed to, actively infected with, or recovered from COVID-19. The sample metadata nearly always contained a de-identified subject ID, COVID-19 status, age in years and sex. The research as a whole found: Clinical and demographic metadata were provided uncurated, with the amount varying by source and participant.

Collaborating institutions collected whole blood in K2EDTA tubes following their own protocols. For TCRbeta analysis, collaborator samples were shipped as frozen whole blood, as isolated PBMCs, or as DNA extracted from either sample type. With respect to this clone: Its specific antigen is unknown. Base qualities are missing; no much larger clone stands one base away.

TCRbeta CDR3 regions were amplified from genomic DNA by means of the immunoSEQ Assay, a bias-controlled multiplex PCR. On the authors' methods: Nucleated cell counts per sample were estimated from amplification of reference gene primers within the assay. To quantify the absolute abundance of each unique TCRbeta CDR3 rearrangement, sequence reads were collapsed and filtered. For each sample, productive Simpson clonality was calculated as the square root of Simpson's diversity index across productive rearrangements. As stored in TCRdb, this immuneACCESS dataset retains in-frame rearrangements with V and J assigned. A fraction of the clones does not appear; measured against another copy, unresolved V genes explain less than half of the discrepancy, and the remainder lacks a known reason. That table is the source of V, J and clone size, and D and trimming were worked out from the DNA. The sample table shows fewer than 400,000 clones, and approximately 81% are seen once. The ten largest clones represent about 3.6% of the sample.

The junction shows trimming of 6 bases on V and 3 bases on J, plus 14 bases between the germline ends. The germline V gene supplies CDR1 SQVTM and CDR2 ANQGSEA. From the cysteine up to the phenylalanine, the CDR3 has a length of 13 residues. Left in the record is the CDR3 DNA by itself, 39 bases read in frame from the first base. Sequencing was carried out using peripheral blood. The chain joins TRBV29-1 to TRBJ1-2; TRBD1 is possibly the D segment (5 matching bases). The clonotype comes from a woman under 30 with acute or convalescent COVID-19. The CDR3 reads CSVALQDYYGYTF. The nucleotide sequence reads as follows: TGCAGCGTAGCTCTACAGGATTACTATGGCTACACCTTC.